These 9 T cell receptor beta chains were sequenced from one sample in a study of siplizumab effects on memory and regulatory T cells. This table comes from immunoSEQ multiplex PCR, and its TCRdb copy is limited to in-frame clones, with some not included. The repertoire has 90,000 to 120,000 clones, about 90% of them found once; the top ten carry 0.65% to 0.8%. The sequencing sample was made of Tregs sorted from blood. Receptor source: a human donor in good health.

The V gene is TRBV18, the J gene TRBJ2-5; perhaps TRBD2 as D (6 bases). Germline-derived CDR1 and CDR2 are KGHSH and LQKENI. V dropped 2 bases and J dropped 5 bases, with 18 bases sitting between them. This CDR3 is 16 amino acids long. The chain's CDR3 is CASSPMNGGRWETQYF. The CDR3 bases are TGTGCCAGCTCACCAATGAACGGGGGAAGGTGGGAGACCCAGTACTTC.

With regard to this clone: Mismatch with germline at one junction end may stem from a read error. The rearrangement joins TRBV6-5 to TRBJ2-7, with no clear D. There are 16 residues in the CDR3. From germline, CDR1 is MNHEY and CDR2 SVGAGI. In nucleotides, the CDR3 is TGTGCCAGCAGTTACCCGCATGTAGTTAGGTCATGCCCTTTTAACTTC. Translation: CASSYPHVVRSCPFNF.

By share, this clone ranks as medium-sized. The V call is TRBV5-6, the J call TRBJ1-2; possible D gene TRBD1, 5 bases. The CDR3 is 15 amino acids. Trimming pared 2 bases from V and 8 bases from J, leaving 19 bases between. Germline CDR1 reads SGHDT; CDR2 reads YYEEEE. CDR3 in amino acids: CASSFTSGARGGYTF. CDR3 coding DNA: TGTGCCAGCAGCTTTACGTCCGGGGCGCGTGGAGGCTACACCTTC.

V gene TRBV6-8 combines with J gene TRBJ2-7; D remains unclear. This CDR3 comprises 13 residues. V shed 11 bases and J shed 6 bases, with 20 bases lying between them. Germline CDR1 is MNHGY and CDR2 is SAAAGT. The CDR3 DNA reads TGTGCCCCCAAGGGTAGGGCCCCCCTCGAGCAGTACTTC. This encodes CAPKGRAPLEQYF.

The V and J genes are TRBV10-3 and TRBJ2-2; TRBD1 matches at 8 bases. V shed 3 bases and J 7 bases; nucleotides not matched to a gene: 7. This CDR3 region has 15 residues. Germline CDR1 reads ENHRY; CDR2 reads SYGVKD. The CDR3 protein is CAISDDRGRGGELFF. Written as DNA, the CDR3 is TGTGCCATCAGTGACGACAGGGGACGCGGCGGGGAGCTGTTTTTT.

The chain carries TRBV7-9 and TRBJ2-3; D perhaps matches TRBD2 (6 bases). The length of the CDR3 is 15 residues. CDR1 and CDR2 from the germline V gene are SEHNR and FQNEAQ (reference sequence). The V and J ends lost 7 bases and 2 bases respectively, with 16 bases between them. CDR3 in amino acids: CASIRGLQNTDTQYF. In nucleotides, the CDR3 is TGTGCCAGCATTCGGGGACTCCAGAACACAGATACGCAGTATTTT.

On this clone: One junction end disagrees with the germline gene, perhaps due to a read error. The same CDR3 arises from other DNA sequences in this sample as well. V and J are TRBV7-7 and TRBJ2-1; D is ambiguous. This CDR3 contains 13 residues. Germline V gives CDR1 SSHAT, CDR2 FNYEAQ (reference sequence). CDR3 sequence: CASSLARNNEQFF. DNA of the CDR3: TGTGCTAGCAGCTTAGCCCGGAACAATGAGCAGTTCTTC.

The chain employs TRBV14 and TRBJ2-7, with D possibly matching TRBD2 (5 bases). CDR3 length: 15 amino acids. Germline assignment: CDR1 SGHDN and CDR2 FVKESK. V gave up 1 base and J gave up 4 bases, with 14 bases separating them. The CDR3 DNA follows: TGTGCCAGCAGCCAAGGGGCTAGCAGGTCGTACGAGCAGTACTTC. It yields the protein CASSQGASRSYEQYF.

This chain uses TRBV27 with TRBJ2-7; 9 positions agree with TRBD2. Germline V gene sequence: CDR1 MNHEY, CDR2 SMNVEV (reference sequence). This CDR3 has 15 residues. V lost 2 bases, J lost 2 bases, and 4 bases stayed unmatched. CDR3 residues: CASSLVSGSPYEQYF. DNA of the CDR3: TGTGCCAGCAGTTTAGTTAGCGGGAGTCCCTACGAGCAGTACTTC.